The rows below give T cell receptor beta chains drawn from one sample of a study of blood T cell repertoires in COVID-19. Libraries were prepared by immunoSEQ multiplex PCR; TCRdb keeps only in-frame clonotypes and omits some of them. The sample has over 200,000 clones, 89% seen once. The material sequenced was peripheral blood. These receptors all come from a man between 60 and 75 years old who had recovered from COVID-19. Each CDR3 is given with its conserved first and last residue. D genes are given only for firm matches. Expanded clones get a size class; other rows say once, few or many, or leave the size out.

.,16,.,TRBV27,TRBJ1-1,CASSFQPGTVNTEAFF,TGTGCCAGCAGTTTTCAGCCAGGAACCGTGAACACTGAAGCTTTCTTT
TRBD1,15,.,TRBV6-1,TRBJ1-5,CASSENRDRIQPQHF,TGTGCCAGCAGTGAAAATCGGGACAGAATTCAGCCCCAGCATTTT
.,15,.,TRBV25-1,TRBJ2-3,CASSDPLGLKNTQYF,TGTGCCAGCAGTGACCCACTCGGACTGAAGAATACGCAGTATTTT
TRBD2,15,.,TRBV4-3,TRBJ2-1,CASSQEGLAENEQFF,TGCGCCAGCAGCCAAGAAGGTCTAGCGGAAAATGAGCAGTTCTTC
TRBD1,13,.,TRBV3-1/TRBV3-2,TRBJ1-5,CASSLDRDQPQHF,TGTGCCAGCAGCCTTGACAGGGATCAGCCCCAGCATTTT
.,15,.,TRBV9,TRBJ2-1,CASSSFGETYNEQFF,TGTGCCAGCAGCTCTTTCGGGGAGACCTACAATGAGCAGTTCTTC
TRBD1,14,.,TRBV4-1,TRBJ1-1,CASSQDNRGSKAFF,TGCGCCAGCAGCCAAGACAACAGGGGGTCTAAAGCTTTCTTT
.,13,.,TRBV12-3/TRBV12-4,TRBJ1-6,CASSPGGNSPLHF,TGTGCCAGCAGCCCGGGGGGGAATTCACCCCTCCACTTT
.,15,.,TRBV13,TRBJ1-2,CASSLDQGNTYGYTF,TGTGCCAGCAGCTTAGATCAGGGGAATACCTATGGCTACACCTTC
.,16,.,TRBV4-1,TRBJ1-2,CASSLGTGSSGGLYTF,TGCGCCAGCAGCCTCGGAACCGGGTCCTCGGGGGGTCTCTACACCTTC
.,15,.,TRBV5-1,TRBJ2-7,CASSLVAGPSYEQYF,TGCGCCAGCAGCTTGGTAGCAGGGCCCTCCTACGAGCAGTACTTC
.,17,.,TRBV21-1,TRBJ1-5,CASSNVSGDSGNQPQHF,TGTGCCAGCAGCAATGTCTCTGGAGACAGTGGCAATCAGCCCCAGCATTTT
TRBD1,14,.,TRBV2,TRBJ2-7,CASRVDRGTYEQYF,TGTGCCAGCAGAGTAGACAGGGGGACGTACGAGCAGTACTTC
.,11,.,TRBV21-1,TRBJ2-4,CASSSLVLQYF,TGTGCCAGCAGCTCCCTCGTTCTTCAGTACTTC
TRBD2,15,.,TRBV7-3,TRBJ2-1,CASSLGLAGYNEQFF,TGTGCCAGCAGCTTGGGACTAGCGGGCTACAATGAGCAGTTCTTC
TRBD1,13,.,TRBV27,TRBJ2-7,CASRRTGNYEQYF,TGTGCCAGCCGCCGGACAGGGAACTACGAGCAGTACTTC
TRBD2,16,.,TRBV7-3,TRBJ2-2,CASSLYSAGGTGELFF,TGTGCCAGCAGCTTATATTCAGCGGGAGGGACCGGGGAGCTGTTTTTT
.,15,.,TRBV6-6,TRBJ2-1,CASVPLAGLYNEQFF,TGTGCCAGCGTACCCCTGGCGGGGCTCTACAATGAGCAGTTCTTC
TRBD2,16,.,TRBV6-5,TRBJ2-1,CASSYGSGRARYEQFF,TGTGCCAGCAGTTACGGTAGCGGGAGGGCCCGGTATGAGCAGTTCTTC
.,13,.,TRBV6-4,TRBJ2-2,CASSDIRGGELFF,TGTGCCAGCAGTGACATTCGCGGCGGGGAGCTGTTTTTT
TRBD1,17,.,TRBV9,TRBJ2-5,CASSARTGAGRQETQYF,TGTGCCAGCAGCGCTAGGACAGGGGCGGGGAGGCAAGAGACCCAGTACTTC
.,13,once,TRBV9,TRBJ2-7,CASSRETAYEQYF,TGTGCCAGCAGCAGGGAGACCGCCTACGAGCAGTACTTC
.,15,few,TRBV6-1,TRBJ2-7,CASSEAPGEFYEQYF,TGTGCCAGCAGTGAAGCTCCCGGGGAGTTCTACGAGCAGTACTTC
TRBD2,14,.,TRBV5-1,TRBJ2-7,CASSGTSGLYEQYF,TGCGCCAGCAGCGGGACTAGCGGGCTCTACGAGCAGTACTTC
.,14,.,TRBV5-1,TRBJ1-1,CASSLVQMNTEAFF,TGCGCCAGCAGCTTGGTTCAGATGAACACTGAAGCTTTCTTT
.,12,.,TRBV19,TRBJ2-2,CASSFSTGELFF,TGTGCCAGTAGTTTCTCCACCGGGGAGCTGTTTTTT
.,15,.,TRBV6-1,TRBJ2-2,CASRLAAGGTGELFF,TGTGCCAGCAGGCTTGCGGCCGGCGGGACCGGGGAGCTGTTTTTT
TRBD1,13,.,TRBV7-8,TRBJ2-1,CASDRGFDNEQFF,TGTGCCAGCGACAGGGGGTTCGACAATGAGCAGTTCTTC
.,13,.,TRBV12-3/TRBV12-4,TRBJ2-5,CASSPGTPGTQYF,TGTGCCAGCAGCCCTGGGACACCAGGGACCCAGTACTTC
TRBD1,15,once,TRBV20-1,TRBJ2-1,CSASLGQRSYNEQFF,TGCAGTGCTAGTTTGGGACAGCGCTCCTACAATGAGCAGTTCTTC
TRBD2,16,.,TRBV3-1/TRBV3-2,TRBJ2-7,CASSQGFTSGSYEQYF,TGTGCCAGCAGCCAAGGGTTCACTAGCGGCTCCTACGAGCAGTACTTC
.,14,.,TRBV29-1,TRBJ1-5,CSVEHCSFNQPQHF,TGCAGCGTTGAACATTGTAGCTTCAATCAGCCCCAGCATTTT
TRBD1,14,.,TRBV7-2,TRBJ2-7,CASSPDRGNYEQYF,TGTGCCAGCAGCCCCGACAGGGGAAACTACGAGCAGTACTTC
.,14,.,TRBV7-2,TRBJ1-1,CASSVGGGSTEAFF,TGTGCCAGCAGCGTCGGGGGGGGGAGCACTGAAGCTTTCTTT
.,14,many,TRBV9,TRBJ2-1,CASSPFLGANEQFF,TGTGCCAGCAGCCCCTTCCTAGGGGCAAATGAGCAGTTCTTC
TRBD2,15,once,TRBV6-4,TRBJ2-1,CASTQEAGGQNEQFF,TGTGCCAGCACTCAGGAAGCGGGGGGGCAAAATGAGCAGTTCTTC
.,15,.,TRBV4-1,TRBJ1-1,CASSPVTVGGTEAFF,TGCGCCAGCAGCCCGGTGACCGTGGGGGGCACTGAAGCTTTCTTT
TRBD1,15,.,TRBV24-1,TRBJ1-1,CATSEGQGLNTEAFF,TGTGCCACCAGTGAAGGACAGGGTTTGAACACTGAAGCTTTCTTT
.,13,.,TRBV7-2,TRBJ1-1,CASSLEGRTEAFF,TGTGCCAGCAGCTTAGAAGGGAGGACTGAAGCTTTCTTT
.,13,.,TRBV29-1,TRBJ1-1,CSVEAYRETEAFF,TGCAGCGTTGAAGCTTACAGGGAGACTGAAGCTTTCTTT
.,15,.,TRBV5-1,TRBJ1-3,CASSLEAVSGNTIYF,TGCGCCAGCAGCTTGGAGGCGGTCTCTGGAAACACCATATATTTT
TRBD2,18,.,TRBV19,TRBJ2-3,CASSRVGTTSGSPDTQYF,TGTGCCAGTAGTAGGGTGGGGACGACTAGCGGGAGTCCAGATACGCAGTATTTT
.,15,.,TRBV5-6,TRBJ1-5,CASSFAGTTNQPQHF,TGTGCCAGCAGCTTTGCCGGGACAACCAATCAGCCCCAGCATTTT
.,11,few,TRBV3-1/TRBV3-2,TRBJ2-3,CASSQSGTQYF,TGTGCCAGCAGCCAGAGCGGTACGCAGTATTTT
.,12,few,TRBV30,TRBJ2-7,CAAGANSYEQYF,TGTGCTGCAGGGGCTAACTCCTACGAGCAGTACTTC
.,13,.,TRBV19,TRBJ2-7,CASSRRGVYEQYF,TGTGCCAGTAGTAGGCGGGGAGTCTACGAGCAGTACTTC
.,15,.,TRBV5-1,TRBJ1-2,CASSLAAGREYGYTF,TGCGCCAGCAGCTTGGCGGCAGGGCGGGAGTATGGCTACACCTTC
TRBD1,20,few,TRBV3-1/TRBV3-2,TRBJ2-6,CASSPYPGTGVSSGANVLTF,TGTGCCAGCAGCCCTTATCCCGGGACAGGGGTATCTTCTGGGGCCAACGTCCTGACTTTC
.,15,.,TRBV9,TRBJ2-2,CASRPTGFRTGELFF,TGTGCCAGCAGACCTACAGGGTTCAGAACCGGGGAGCTGTTTTTT
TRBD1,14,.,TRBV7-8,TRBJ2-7,CASSLDGQENEQYF,TGTGCCAGCAGCTTAGATGGACAGGAAAACGAGCAGTACTTC
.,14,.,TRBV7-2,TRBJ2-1,CASKTRAGMNEQFF,TGTGCCAGCAAAACACGGGCAGGGATGAATGAGCAGTTCTTC
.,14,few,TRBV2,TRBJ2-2,CASALQASTGELFF,TGTGCCAGCGCCCTACAAGCTAGCACCGGGGAGCTGTTTTTT
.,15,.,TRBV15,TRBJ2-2,CATSRGSGGNGELFF,TGTGCCACCAGCAGGGGCTCAGGGGGGAACGGGGAGCTGTTTTTT
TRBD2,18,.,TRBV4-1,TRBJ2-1,CASSHGLAGGGSYNEQFF,TGCGCCAGCAGCCACGGACTAGCGGGGGGGGGATCCTACAATGAGCAGTTCTTC
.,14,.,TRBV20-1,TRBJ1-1,CSASSGQGNTEAFF,TGCAGTGCTAGTAGCGGGCAGGGGAACACTGAAGCTTTCTTT
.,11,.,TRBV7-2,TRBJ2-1,CASSRRTEQFF,TGTGCCAGCAGCCGGAGGACGGAGCAGTTCTTC
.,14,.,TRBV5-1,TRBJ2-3,CASSLSPYTDTQYF,TGCGCCAGCAGCTTGTCCCCGTACACAGATACGCAGTATTTT